This entry concerns a single T cell receptor beta chain. Its target is unknown. CDR3 length equals 18 residues. CDR1 and CDR2 from the germline V gene are MDHEN and SYDVKM. The V and J ends lost 8 bases and 1 base respectively, with 27 bases between them. This record comes from a study of cytomegalovirus exposure and HLA in healthy donors. Study-level background: Approximately 200 million T cells yielded 117 million unique TCR beta sequences in earlier analysis.

The study's findings and limits: Sequencing depth across donors, presence/absence analyses assumed, was roughly uniform. Several of the most significant clusters appeared linked to common viral pathogens, based on a later analysis.

Vbeta (60) and Jbeta (13) primers were used in the PCR. The method was immunoSEQ multiplex PCR; TCRdb's version includes in-frame clones alone and lacks a portion of them. The sample shows approximately 100,000 clones, roughly three quarters of them seen only once. The receptor comes from a man aged 35 to 55 in good health and CMV-seropositive. J is TRBJ2-7 and V is TRBV28, with D possibly matching TRBD1 (7 bases). The sample was PBMCs. In DNA form, the CDR3 reads TGTGCCAGCGTCTCGGGACAGAGGCTGGGACTGACTTCCTACGAGCAGTACTTC. It encodes CASVSGQRLGLTSYEQYF.